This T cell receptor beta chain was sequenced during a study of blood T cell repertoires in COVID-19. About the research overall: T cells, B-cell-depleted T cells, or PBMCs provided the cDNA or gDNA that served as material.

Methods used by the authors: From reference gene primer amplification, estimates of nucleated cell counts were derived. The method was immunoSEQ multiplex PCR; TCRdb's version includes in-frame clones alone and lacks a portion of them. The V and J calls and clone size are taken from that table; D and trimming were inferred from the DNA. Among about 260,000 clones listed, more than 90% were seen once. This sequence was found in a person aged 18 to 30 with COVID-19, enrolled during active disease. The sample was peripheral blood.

CDR3 nucleotide sequence: TGTGCCAGCAGCGTCCAATGGGACACCCCAATCAATAGCAATCAGCCCCAGCATTTT. As protein: CASSVQWDTPINSNQPQHF. This chain links TRBV7-8 with TRBJ1-5, with TRBD1 as a possible D gene (6 bases). The CDR3 runs 19 residues. Germline V CDR1 and CDR2: SGHVS, FQNEAQ. V was pared by 5 bases and J by 0 bases, with 23 bases between.